These T cell receptor beta chains were read from a single sample in a study of cytomegalovirus exposure and HLA in healthy donors. The method was immunoSEQ multiplex PCR; TCRdb's version includes in-frame clones alone and lacks a portion of them. The sample includes 150,000 to 200,000 clones, 70% to 85% of them seen just once. What was sequenced was PBMCs. The receptors derive from a woman aged 60-70 years in good health and CMV-seropositive. CDR3s include the opening cysteine and the closing phenylalanine or tryptophan. A D gene is named only where the DNA matches it firmly. The size field is filled for only some rows; it gives once, few, many or a size class.

V: TRBV6-4
size: NA
D: NA
J: TRBJ2-1
DNA: TGTGCCAGCAGTGACTCCTTACGGAGGACCAACAATGAGCAGTTCTTC
CDR3: CASSDSLRRTNNEQFF

V: TRBV18
size: NA
D: NA
J: TRBJ2-3
DNA: TGTGCCAGCTCACCAGCCGCCCAGTCAGATACGCAGTATTTT
CDR3: CASSPAAQSDTQYF

V: TRBV7-9
size: NA
D: NA
J: TRBJ2-7
DNA: TGTGCCAGCAGCTTGCGCAGGGGGAGGAACTACGAGCAGTACTTC
CDR3: CASSLRRGRNYEQYF

V: TRBV7-8
size: NA
D: TRBD1
J: TRBJ2-7
DNA: TGTGCCAGCAGCCCTCCGACAGGGGCCTACGAGCAGTACTTC
CDR3: CASSPPTGAYEQYF

V: TRBV6-5
size: once
D: NA
J: TRBJ2-3
DNA: TGTGCCAGCAGTCCCGGTGCAGATACGCAGTATTTT
CDR3: CASSPGADTQYF

V: TRBV27
size: NA
D: TRBD1
J: TRBJ1-3
DNA: TGTGCCAGCAGTTTAGGAGGGGGCTCGGGAAACACCATATATTTT
CDR3: CASSLGGGSGNTIYF

V: TRBV30
size: NA
D: NA
J: TRBJ2-3
DNA: TGTGCCTGGAGTGTACAGACGACAGGCACAGATACGCAGTATTTT
CDR3: CAWSVQTTGTDTQYF

V: TRBV28
size: once
D: TRBD1
J: TRBJ1-1
DNA: TGTGCCAGCAGTTCAGGGGACAGGGGCCGTTTAGAAGCTTTCTTT
CDR3: CASSSGDRGRLEAFF

V: TRBV13
size: NA
D: TRBD2
J: TRBJ2-3
DNA: TGTGCCAGCAGCTTAGGGAGCGGGGGCACAGATACGCAGTATTTT
CDR3: CASSLGSGGTDTQYF

V: TRBV7-8
size: NA
D: TRBD2
J: TRBJ2-1
DNA: TGTGCCAGCAGCTTCACCGGGAGGGATGGGACCAATGAGCAGTTCTTC
CDR3: CASSFTGRDGTNEQFF

V: TRBV29-1
size: NA
D: NA
J: TRBJ1-4
DNA: TGCAGCGTTCCCGGGGGGTCTAATGAAAAACTGTTTTTT
CDR3: CSVPGGSNEKLFF

V: TRBV28
size: NA
D: TRBD2
J: TRBJ2-7
DNA: TGTGCCAGCAGTCAGGCTAGCGGGGGGGCTTACGAGCAGTACTTC
CDR3: CASSQASGGAYEQYF

V: TRBV9
size: NA
D: NA
J: TRBJ1-3
DNA: TGTGCCAGCAGCCTTGCTGGAAACACCATATATTTT
CDR3: CASSLAGNTIYF

V: TRBV2
size: few
D: NA
J: TRBJ1-5
DNA: TGTGCCAGCAGTGCCGCAGATAGCAATCAGCCCCAGCATTTT
CDR3: CASSAADSNQPQHF

V: TRBV27
size: NA
D: TRBD2
J: TRBJ2-7
DNA: TGTGCCAGCAGTTCGAGGACTAGCGGGTACAGAACCTACGAGCAGTACTTC
CDR3: CASSSRTSGYRTYEQYF

V: TRBV19
size: few
D: NA
J: TRBJ2-7
DNA: TGTGCCAGTAGTATAGATATAAGGGGATACGAGCAGTACTTC
CDR3: CASSIDIRGYEQYF

V: TRBV6-1
size: few
D: TRBD1
J: TRBJ1-4
DNA: TGTGCCAGCAGTGAAGGGGACAGGGGCCATGCAACTAATGAAAAACTGTTTTTT
CDR3: CASSEGDRGHATNEKLFF

V: TRBV11-1
size: few
D: TRBD1
J: TRBJ2-5
DNA: TGTGCCAGCAGCTTAGGACAGGGGGTTCCCCCCCAAGAGACCCAGTACTTC
CDR3: CASSLGQGVPPQETQYF

V: TRBV30
size: NA
D: TRBD2
J: TRBJ2-1
DNA: TGTGCCTGGGCGGGGGGGAATGAGCAGTTCTTC
CDR3: CAWAGGNEQFF

V: TRBV9
size: NA
D: NA
J: TRBJ2-5
DNA: TGTGCCAGCAGCGTAGGGTTGCTCACCCCCCCCTATGAGCAGTACTTC
CDR3: CASSVGLLTPPYEQYF

V: TRBV18
size: NA
D: NA
J: TRBJ2-3
DNA: TGTGCCAGCTCACCACCGGGGGCTGGCACAGATACGCAGTATTTT
CDR3: CASSPPGAGTDTQYF

V: TRBV9
size: NA
D: TRBD2
J: TRBJ2-3
DNA: TGTGCCAGCAGCGTGCGGGGGAGCACAGATACGCAGTATTTT
CDR3: CASSVRGSTDTQYF

V: TRBV25-1
size: NA
D: TRBD1
J: TRBJ1-6
DNA: TGTGCCAGCAGTGAACCGGGACAGGGTAATTCACCCCTCCACTTT
CDR3: CASSEPGQGNSPLHF

V: TRBV27
size: NA
D: NA
J: TRBJ1-2
DNA: TGTGCCAGCAGACCCGGAGGGACGGGCGGCTACACCTTC
CDR3: CASRPGGTGGYTF

V: TRBV7-2
size: NA
D: NA
J: TRBJ1-6
DNA: TGTGCCAGCAGCCCACAAAACCGGGACTTATATAATTCACCCCTCCACTTT
CDR3: CASSPQNRDLYNSPLHF

V: TRBV10-3
size: NA
D: TRBD2
J: TRBJ2-1
DNA: TGTGCCATCAGTGAGAGGGCTAGCGGGTTTGATGAGCAGTTCTTC
CDR3: CAISERASGFDEQFF

V: TRBV30
size: NA
D: NA
J: TRBJ2-2
DNA: TGTGCCTGGAGTGTACACGACAGGTCCGGGGAGCTGTTTTTT
CDR3: CAWSVHDRSGELFF

V: TRBV6-5
size: NA
D: NA
J: TRBJ2-5
DNA: TGTGCCAGCAGCCGGATGGCGGGGGCGGGGGAGCAGTACTTC
CDR3: CASSRMAGAGEQYF

V: TRBV2
size: NA
D: TRBD1
J: TRBJ1-1
DNA: TGTGCCAGCAGTGAGGGACAGGGAACCACTGAAGCTTTCTTT
CDR3: CASSEGQGTTEAFF

V: TRBV18
size: few
D: NA
J: TRBJ1-1
DNA: TGTGCCAGCTTGCGGGGGGGCACTGAAGCTTTCTTT
CDR3: CASLRGGTEAFF

V: TRBV30
size: few
D: TRBD1
J: TRBJ2-7
DNA: TGTGCCTGGAATACAGGGGGCTACGAGCAGTACTTC
CDR3: CAWNTGGYEQYF

V: TRBV6-6
size: NA
D: TRBD1
J: TRBJ2-7
DNA: TGTGCCAGCAGTAGGGACAGCTACTACGAGCAGTACTTC
CDR3: CASSRDSYYEQYF

V: TRBV7-2
size: NA
D: TRBD1
J: TRBJ1-3
DNA: TGTGCCAGCAGCACATGGACAGGGGGAGGAAACACCATATATTTT
CDR3: CASSTWTGGGNTIYF

V: TRBV7-9
size: NA
D: TRBD2
J: TRBJ2-1
DNA: TGTGCCAGCAGCTCCTCTCTAGCGGGGGAAGGGCAGTTCTTC
CDR3: CASSSSLAGEGQFF

V: TRBV10-3
size: NA
D: TRBD1
J: TRBJ1-3
DNA: TGTGCCTCCACCGACAGGGTGACTGGAAACACCATATATTTT
CDR3: CASTDRVTGNTIYF

V: TRBV6-5
size: NA
D: TRBD1
J: TRBJ2-5
DNA: TGTGCCAGCAGTTATGGACAGGGCTTCCAAGAGACCCAGTACTTC
CDR3: CASSYGQGFQETQYF

V: TRBV11-1
size: NA
D: TRBD2
J: TRBJ2-5
DNA: TGTGCCAGCAGCCCTAAGCGGGACCTCCAAGAGACCCAGTACTTC
CDR3: CASSPKRDLQETQYF

V: TRBV30
size: once
D: TRBD1
J: TRBJ2-2
DNA: TGTGCCTGGAGTATACAGGGGGAGAAGCTGTTTTTT
CDR3: CAWSIQGEKLFF

V: TRBV7-8
size: NA
D: NA
J: TRBJ1-3
DNA: TGTGCCAGCAGCTTAACAGGGAATTCTGGAAACACCATATATTTT
CDR3: CASSLTGNSGNTIYF

V: TRBV27
size: NA
D: NA
J: TRBJ1-2
DNA: TGTGCCAGCAGTTTACCCTTTTTAAACTATGGCTACACCTTC
CDR3: CASSLPFLNYGYTF

V: TRBV2
size: NA
D: TRBD1
J: TRBJ1-2
DNA: TGTGCCAGCATACAGGACAGGGGGGCTTTCTATGGCTACACCTTC
CDR3: CASIQDRGAFYGYTF

V: TRBV4-3
size: NA
D: TRBD2
J: TRBJ2-2
DNA: TGCGCCAGCAGCCAAGATTTAGCGGGTGCGAACACCGGGGAGCTGTTTTTT
CDR3: CASSQDLAGANTGELFF

V: TRBV6-6
size: NA
D: NA
J: TRBJ2-5
DNA: TGTGCCAGCAGCTTACAAGAGACCCAGTACTTC
CDR3: CASSLQETQYF

V: TRBV19
size: NA
D: NA
J: TRBJ1-1
DNA: TGTGCCAGTAGTATCGGAGACGCGAACACTGAAGCTTTCTTT
CDR3: CASSIGDANTEAFF

V: TRBV5-1
size: NA
D: NA
J: TRBJ1-1
DNA: TGCGCCAGCAGCCCGCGAGGGGGCACTGAAGCTTTCTTT
CDR3: CASSPRGGTEAFF

V: TRBV29-1
size: NA
D: TRBD1
J: TRBJ2-7
DNA: TGCAGCGTTCGTTGGGGACAGGGCATAGAGCAGTACTTC
CDR3: CSVRWGQGIEQYF

V: TRBV5-4
size: NA
D: TRBD1
J: TRBJ1-3
DNA: TGTGCCAGCAGCCCACAGGGGTTCAACACCATATATTTT
CDR3: CASSPQGFNTIYF

V: TRBV9
size: NA
D: NA
J: TRBJ2-1
DNA: TGTGCCAGCAGCGTAGAGGGGGGGGTCTACAATGAGCAGTTCTTC
CDR3: CASSVEGGVYNEQFF

V: TRBV27
size: few
D: NA
J: TRBJ1-4
DNA: TGTGCCAGCAGTCCGGACAGCCAAAATGAAAAACTGTTTTTT
CDR3: CASSPDSQNEKLFF

V: TRBV4-1
size: NA
D: NA
J: TRBJ2-1
DNA: TGCGCCAGCAGCCACGGCACTAGCACGAGCTCCTACAATGAGCAGTTCTTC
CDR3: CASSHGTSTSSYNEQFF

V: TRBV7-9
size: NA
D: NA
J: TRBJ1-1
DNA: TGTGCCAGCAGCTTAAGAGGAAAGAACACTGAAGCTTTCTTT
CDR3: CASSLRGKNTEAFF

V: TRBV5-1
size: NA
D: NA
J: TRBJ1-5
DNA: TGCGCCAGCAGCTTGGAGGGGGATAGCAATCAGCCCCAGCATTTT
CDR3: CASSLEGDSNQPQHF

V: TRBV2
size: NA
D: TRBD1
J: TRBJ2-5
DNA: TGTGCCAGCAGTTCTCAGGGGGTTCAAGAGACCCAGTACTTC
CDR3: CASSSQGVQETQYF

V: TRBV14
size: NA
D: TRBD1
J: TRBJ2-5
DNA: TGTGCCAGCAGCCAAGAGGCCTATGGACAGGGTCAAGAGACCCAGTACTTC
CDR3: CASSQEAYGQGQETQYF

V: TRBV21-1
size: NA
D: NA
J: TRBJ1-5
DNA: TGTGCCAGCACCTCGACAGACAGCCTCAATCAGCCCCAGCATTTT
CDR3: CASTSTDSLNQPQHF

V: TRBV25-1
size: once
D: NA
J: TRBJ2-7
DNA: TGTGCCAGCAGGACAGGCTCCTACGAGCAGTACTTC
CDR3: CASRTGSYEQYF

V: TRBV7-2
size: NA
D: NA
J: TRBJ1-1
DNA: TGTGCCAGCAGCCCCTACAGGGCCGGAGACACTGAAGCTTTCTTT
CDR3: CASSPYRAGDTEAFF

V: TRBV5-1
size: NA
D: NA
J: TRBJ1-1
DNA: TGCGCCAGCAGCCTCACAGGGATGAACACTGAAGCTTTCTTT
CDR3: CASSLTGMNTEAFF

V: TRBV5-1
size: NA
D: TRBD1
J: TRBJ2-2
DNA: TGCGCCAGCAGCGGGGGACAGCTCACCGGGGAGCTGTTTTTT
CDR3: CASSGGQLTGELFF

V: TRBV27
size: NA
D: NA
J: TRBJ2-3
DNA: TGTGCCAGCAGTTTACAACGCGGGGTCGATACGCAGTATTTT
CDR3: CASSLQRGVDTQYF